The entry that follows covers one T cell receptor (beta chain) sequence. The sample is drawn from a study of blood T cells in healthy people across ages. For the second PCR, which ran for roughly 7 to 11 cycles, a sample-barcoded 5' primer and a J-beta primer mix were used. TCRdb reprocessed the 5' RACE reads with MiXCR, giving one entry per CDR3 protein. Here the sample spans about 970,000 distinct CDR3 sequences, roughly 50% being singletons. V shed 7 bases and J shed 2 bases, with 15 bases lying between them. The CDR3 extends over 15 amino acids. This sequence was found in a woman in her fifties or sixties in good health. The gene calls are TRBV12-3 or TRBV12-4 and TRBJ2-1; the D gene is possibly TRBD2 (5 bases). Sequenced input: blood. For the CDR3, the DNA is TGTGCCAGCACTCACCCCGGGCGGGCCTACAATGAGCAGTTCTTC. Translation gives CASTHPGRAYNEQFF.